This T cell receptor beta chain originates from a study of blood T cell repertoires in COVID-19. In germline, CDR1 is MGHDK, CDR2 SYGVNS. This CDR3 region has 16 residues. The trim removed 2 bases at V and 6 bases at J, leaving 9 bases unmatched. The table came from immunoSEQ multiplex PCR; TCRdb's copy has only in-frame clones and leaves some out. The data show about 160,000 clones, approximately 84% seen once. Specimen: peripheral blood. V is TRBV25-1 and J is TRBJ2-1, with 8 bases matching TRBD2. The sequence came from a woman at least 80 years old with acute or convalescent COVID-19. Here the CDR3 reads CASSERSSGLFNEQFF. The CDR3 DNA reads TGTGCCAGCAGTGAAAGGTCTAGCGGGTTGTTCAATGAGCAGTTCTTC.